This entry describes one TCR beta chain. Its antigen is unknown. The sample belongs to a study of cytomegalovirus exposure and HLA in healthy donors. Overall study findings and caveats: It was 150 to 200 TCR beta chains that were listed as cytomegalovirus-associated. Rare sequences made up most TCRs, while some public TCRs were found in many donors. Most subjects' HLA-A and HLA-B alleles were reportedly predicted from TCR beta sequences.

The V gene's germline CDR1 is SGHTA and CDR2 FQGTGA. V gave up 1 base and J gave up 4 bases; unmatched junction bases: 13. The CDR3 has 19 amino acids. PCR employed 60 Vbeta and 13 Jbeta primers. TCRdb keeps only in-frame clones here, not all; method: immunoSEQ multiplex PCR. The table lists about 90,000 clones, roughly 60% of them singletons. The chain carries TRBV7-3 and TRBJ2-2; TRBD1 matches 9 bases. Sample: PBMCs. This clonotype originated in a woman between 25 and 40 years old in good health and CMV-seropositive. The CDR3 nucleotides read TGTGCCAGCAGCTTAAATGTACAGGGGGCTGGTTCGCCCACCGGGGAGCTGTTTTTT. Translation gives CASSLNVQGAGSPTGELFF.